One and the same sample provided the 21 T cell receptor beta chains below, sequenced in a study of cytomegalovirus exposure and HLA in healthy donors. Primers included in the PCR were 60 Vbeta and 13 Jbeta primers. Generated by immunoSEQ multiplex PCR, the TCRdb table keeps only in-frame clones and is missing some. Among roughly 200,000 clones, less than 85% were seen once, and the ten largest hold 0.63%. The material sequenced was PBMCs. The receptors shown here come from a man between 18 and 35 years old in good health and CMV-seronegative.

In this sample, this clone turned up a few times. The chain employs TRBV7-3 and TRBJ1-1; D gene uncertain. V was shortened by 5 bases and J by 6 bases, with 13 bases between the two germline ends. CDR3 length: 13 residues. In germline, CDR1 is SGHTA, CDR2 FQGTGA. The CDR3 coding sequence is TGTGCCAGCAGCCCCGGAGAGACGGCTGAAGCTTTCTTT. As protein: CASSPGETAEAFF.

The chain combines TRBV7-9 with TRBJ2-3; D may be TRBD2 (6 bases). In germline, CDR1 is SEHNR, CDR2 FQNEAQ (reference sequence). Trimming took 3 bases from V and 2 from J, leaving 15 bases between them. The CDR3 is made up of 16 amino acids. The CDR3 sequence is CASSFPPGGFTDTQYF. In nucleotides, the CDR3 is TGTGCCAGCAGCTTTCCTCCCGGGGGTTTCACAGATACGCAGTATTTT.

This chain connects TRBV5-1 to TRBJ2-3; D perhaps matches TRBD1 (5 bases). Germline values: CDR1 SGHRS, CDR2 YFSETQ. The V end lost 0 bases, the J end lost 0 bases, and 5 bases lay between the germline ends. This CDR3 region has 14 residues. CDR3 region: CASSLGQSTDTQYF. CDR3 nucleotide sequence: TGCGCCAGCAGCTTGGGACAGAGCACAGATACGCAGTATTTT.

This clone was observed a few times. The genes are TRBV19 and TRBJ1-1; 7 nucleotides match TRBD1. With V trimmed by 7 bases and J by 4 bases, 12 bases remained unmatched. Germline assignment: CDR1 LNHDA and CDR2 SQIVND (reference sequence). This CDR3 is 15 amino acids long. The CDR3 DNA reads as TGTGCCAGTACCCCTTTGACAGGGTCTGCCACTGAAGCTTTCTTT. Translated: CASTPLTGSATEAFF.

The chain couples TRBV27 to TRBJ2-7; 8 nucleotides match TRBD2. V shed 6 bases and J 6 bases; nucleotides not matched to a gene: 16. The CDR3 is 16 amino acids. Germline loops: CDR1 MNHEY, CDR2 SMNVEV (reference sequence). The CDR3 protein is CASSPDGLAKGSEQYF. As DNA, the CDR3 is TGTGCCAGCAGCCCCGACGGACTAGCAAAAGGAAGCGAGCAGTACTTC.

J is TRBJ2-7 and V is TRBV6-1; D gene unclear. Germline-derived CDR1 and CDR2 are MNHNS and SASEGT. Trimming pared 2 bases from V and 10 bases from J, leaving 9 bases between. The CDR3 covers 11 residues. The CDR3 DNA reads as TGTGCCAGCAGTGAATTACGCGTCCAGTACTTC. It specifies CASSELRVQYF.

The chain joins TRBV5-1 to TRBJ2-1; TRBD1 matches 10 bases. The CDR3 covers 16 residues. Germline CDR1 is SGHRS and CDR2 is YFSETQ. V was pared by 4 bases and J by 2 bases, with 6 bases of the junction left unmatched. CDR3 protein: CASSLGQGGPYNEQFF. The CDR3 DNA is TGCGCCAGCAGCCTTGGACAGGGGGGACCCTACAATGAGCAGTTCTTC.

The chain uses TRBV7-9 and TRBJ1-1, with D possibly TRBD1 on 5 matching bases. The CDR3 is 15 amino acids. The germline CDR1 and CDR2 sequences are SEHNR and FQNEAQ (reference sequence). V was shortened by 4 bases and J by 4 bases, with 16 bases between the two germline ends. CDR3 protein: CASSSRMGLGTEAFF. The CDR3 nucleotides are TGTGCCAGCAGCTCCCGTATGGGGCTGGGCACTGAAGCTTTCTTT.

This clone is a singleton in its sample. The rearrangement joins TRBV5-1 to TRBJ1-1, with 10 bases lining up with TRBD1. The length of the CDR3 is 14 residues. Germline V CDR1 and CDR2: SGHRS, YFSETQ. J was trimmed by 0 bases and V by 7 bases; bases with no gene match: 3. The CDR3 DNA reads as TGCGCCAGCCGGGACAGGGGAATGAACACTGAAGCTTTCTTT. Translation gives CASRDRGMNTEAFF.

The rearrangement uses TRBV7-9 and TRBJ1-5, with D unclear. This CDR3 contains 15 residues. Germline V lookup: CDR1 SEHNR, CDR2 FQNEAQ (reference sequence). Trimming took off 3 bases at V and 3 bases at J, with 12 bases between the two ends. Written as DNA, the CDR3 is TGTGCCAGCAGCTTGGCGGGTCGAGACAATCAGCCCCAGCATTTT. Amino acids: CASSLAGRDNQPQHF.

The rearrangement links TRBV11-2 to TRBJ2-5; tentative D call: TRBD1 (7 bases). Germline lookup yields CDR1 SGHAT and CDR2 FQNNGV. Trimming cost V 2 bases and J 7 bases, with 23 bases left between them. CDR3 length equals 17 residues. CDR3 DNA: TGTGCCAGCAGCTTAACTATCGGGGGACAGAGTTTTGGGACCCAGTACTTC. This encodes CASSLTIGGQSFGTQYF. Based on the CDR3 plus reference TRBV11-2 and TRBJ2-5, the full variable domain is EAGVAQSPRYKIIEKRQSVAFWCNPISGHATLYWYQQILGQGPKLLIQFQNNGVVDDSQLPKDRFSAERLKGVDSTLKIQPAKLEDSAVYLCASSLTIGGQSFGTQYFGPGTRLLVL.

V is TRBV15 and J is TRBJ1-4; D unclear. This CDR3 has 15 amino acids. CDR1 is LNHNV and CDR2 is YYDKDF in the germline V gene (reference sequence). V was trimmed by 5 bases and J by 0 bases, leaving 10 bases between them. DNA for the CDR3: TGTGCCACCAGCTTGGGGAGGTCAACTAATGAAAAACTGTTTTTT. This sequence encodes CATSLGRSTNEKLFF.

The chain joins TRBV29-1 to TRBJ2-7, with a tentative D call TRBD1 (6 bases). The CDR3 contains 14 residues. Germline V gene lookup returns CDR1 SQVTM and CDR2 ANQGSEA. V shed 4 bases and J shed 3 bases, with 16 bases lying between them. CDR3 nucleotides: TGCAGCGTTGCCGTGGGGGTAGGGGGCTACGAGCAGTACTTC. Its translation is CSVAVGVGGYEQYF.

The rearrangement joins TRBV5-1 to TRBJ2-3, with 11 bases identical to TRBD2. Trimming took 4 bases from V and 1 from J; bases not matched to a gene: 5. CDR3 length: 16 amino acids. CDR1 is SGHRS and CDR2 is YFSETQ in the germline V gene. CDR3: CASSRGLAGGTDTQYF. DNA for the CDR3: TGCGCCAGCAGCAGAGGACTAGCGGGCGGCACAGATACGCAGTATTTT.

V is TRBV6-1 and J is TRBJ2-3, with 9 bases fitting TRBD1. V gave up 3 bases and J gave up 6 bases; unmatched junction bases: 7. The CDR3 totals 15 residues. Germline values: CDR1 MNHNS, CDR2 SASEGT. CDR3 loop: CASSETGTGPDTQYF. CDR3 bases: TGTGCCAGCAGTGAGACCGGGACAGGGCCTGATACGCAGTATTTT.

This clone was seen only a few times. CDR3 residues: CASSWGGVSYEQYF. The CDR3, as DNA: TGTGCCAGCAGCTGGGGAGGTGTATCCTACGAGCAGTACTTC. The genes are TRBV7-9 and TRBJ2-7, with a possible D match to TRBD2 (6 bases). Trimming took off 4 bases at V and 1 base at J, with 11 bases between the two ends. The CDR3 sequence is 14 residues long. Germline-derived CDR1 and CDR2 are SEHNR and FQNEAQ (reference sequence).

The CDR3 loop is CAWSWTDTTNEKLFF. Here the CDR3 DNA reads TGTGCCTGGAGTTGGACTGACACAACTAATGAAAAACTGTTTTTT. The chain has TRBV30 and TRBJ1-4, with D unresolved. The CDR3 consists of 15 residues. V lost 2 bases and J 0 bases, leaving 10 bases between the germline ends. CDR1 is GTSNPN and CDR2 is SVGIG in the germline V gene (reference sequence).

The chain is built from TRBV20-1 and TRBJ2-7; no reliable D call. Trimming removed 4 bases at V and 3 bases at J, with 7 bases between. The CDR3 sequence is 11 residues long. Germline V gene sequence: CDR1 DFQATT, CDR2 SNEGSKA (reference sequence). CDR3: CSAKRDYEQYF. CDR3 nucleotides: TGCAGTGCTAAGAGAGACTACGAGCAGTACTTC.

This chain uses TRBV7-9 with TRBJ2-1; 15 bases are a match to TRBD2. CDR1 and CDR2 from the germline V gene are SEHNR and FQNEAQ (reference sequence). The CDR3 has 17 amino acids. Trimming at V came to 2 bases and at J to 3 bases, leaving 2 bases not matched to a gene. CDR3 region: CASSLMGLAGGYNEQFF. In nucleotides, the CDR3 is TGTGCCAGCAGCTTAATGGGACTAGCGGGAGGCTACAATGAGCAGTTCTTC.

This clone was counted once. This chain connects TRBV4-1 to TRBJ2-7; a possible D gene is TRBD1 (6 bases). The CDR3 contains 15 residues. The germline V gene encodes CDR1 MGHRA and CDR2 YSYEKL. The V and J ends lost 4 bases and 2 bases respectively, with 15 bases between them. The CDR3 DNA is TGCGCCAGCAGCCCAGGACGTGGGGGCGCCTACGAGCAGTACTTC. Its translation is CASSPGRGGAYEQYF.

This clone was observed a few times. The J gene is TRBJ1-2, the V gene TRBV19, with 10 bases fitting TRBD1. The ends lost 6 bases at V and 4 bases at J; junction bases unmatched: 8. The length of the CDR3 is 15 residues. Per the germline V gene, CDR1 is LNHDA and CDR2 is SQIVND (reference sequence). The CDR3: CASRPGTGARYGYTF. Written as DNA, the CDR3 is TGTGCCAGTAGACCCGGGACAGGGGCGCGCTATGGCTACACCTTC.